Each of the 24 T cell receptor beta chains below was sequenced from the same sample in a study of blood T cell repertoires in COVID-19 (dated by TCRdb to 2019 to 2021). Library preparation employed the immunoSEQ multiplex PCR assay. TCRdb obtained this table from immuneACCESS and retained in-frame rearrangements with V and J assigned. These tables miss some clones; where compared with another copy, unresolved V genes account for less than half of the shortfall, and the remainder is unexplained. Here the sample has roughly 160,000 clones; about four fifths occur a single time. The top ten clonotypes cover around 3.2% of the sample. What was sequenced was PBMCs or T cells enriched from blood (not recorded which). The receptors originated from a woman in her sixties who had recovered from COVID-19.

The chain links TRBV6-6 to TRBJ1-5, with D perhaps matching TRBD1 (5 bases). Germline CDR1 and CDR2: MNHNY and SVGAGI (reference sequence). The CDR3 extends over 16 amino acids. V was clipped by 3 bases and J by 7 bases, with 19 bases between them. The CDR3: CASSYGGGGGSQPQHF. CDR3 coding DNA: TGTGCCAGCAGTTATGGGGGTGGCGGGGGTAGCCAGCCCCAGCATTTT.

V is TRBV27 and J is TRBJ2-6; D uncertain. Trimming stripped 5 bases from V and 0 bases from J, with 5 bases between. CDR3 length equals 14 residues. The germline V gene has CDR1 MNHEY and CDR2 SMNVEV (reference sequence). The CDR3 nucleotides read TGTGCCAGCAGTCCCTACTCTGGGGCCAACGTCCTGACTTTC. Translation gives CASSPYSGANVLTF.

The V gene is TRBV6-2 or TRBV6-3, the J gene TRBJ1-5, with a weak D call TRBD1 (5 bases). There are 15 residues in the CDR3. Germline V lookup: CDR1 MNHEY, CDR2 SVGEGT. V lost 2 bases, J lost 0 bases, and 8 bases lay in between. The chain's CDR3 is CASSYGRASNQPQHF. The DNA for the CDR3 is TGTGCCAGCAGTTACGGCAGGGCTAGCAATCAGCCCCAGCATTTT.

The rearrangement uses TRBV19 and TRBJ1-1, with a tentative D call TRBD1 (5 bases). V dropped 6 bases and J dropped 3 bases, with 20 bases sitting between them. CDR3 length: 16 residues. CDR1 is LNHDA, CDR2 SQIVND, per germline (reference sequence). In nucleotides, the CDR3 is TGTGCCAGTAGAACCGGGACCCACTGGAGGGACACTGAAGCTTTCTTT. Amino acid sequence: CASRTGTHWRDTEAFF. The variable domain in full, completed from reference TRBV19 and TRBJ1-1, reads DGGITQSPKYLFRKEGQNVTLSCEQNLNHDAMYWYRQDPGQGLRLIYYSQIVNDFQKGDIAEGYSVSREKKESFPLTVTSAQKNPTAFYLCASRTGTHWRDTEAFFGQGTRLTVV.

This clone was observed a few times. The V call is TRBV5-1, the J call TRBJ1-6; D is possibly TRBD1 (6 bases). The V end lost 4 bases, the J end lost 8 bases, and 10 bases lay between the germline ends. The CDR3 extends over 13 amino acids. In germline, CDR1 is SGHRS, CDR2 YFSETQ. CDR3 protein: CASSPRTDSPLHF. The CDR3 DNA reads as TGCGCCAGCAGCCCAAGGACAGATTCACCCCTCCACTTT.

The chain recombines TRBV11-2 with TRBJ1-1; no reliable D call. The germline CDR1 and CDR2 sequences are SGHAT and FQNNGV. Trimming left V 5 bases short and J 2 bases short, with 6 bases between. This CDR3 is built from 12 residues. The CDR3 loop reads CASSRDNTEAFF. As DNA, the CDR3 is TGTGCCAGCAGCCGAGATAACACTGAAGCTTTCTTT.

The rearrangement joins TRBV6-5 to TRBJ1-5; D not certain. CDR3 length: 14 residues. V gave up 6 bases and J gave up 1 base, with 10 bases separating them. Per germline, CDR1 MNHEY and CDR2 SVGAGI. CDR3 in amino acids: CASRLNWSNQPQHF. As DNA, the CDR3 is TGTGCCAGCAGACTAAATTGGAGCAATCAGCCCCAGCATTTT.

This clone was detected a few times. The chain couples TRBV7-8 to TRBJ2-7, with D possibly being TRBD1 (5 bases). Trimming left V 2 bases short and J 3 bases short, with 8 bases between. This CDR3 region has 13 residues. Germline CDR1 and CDR2: SGHVS and FQNEAQ. As DNA, the CDR3 is TGTGCCAGCAGCTTACGGCAGGGCTACGAGCAGTACTTC. Its translation: CASSLRQGYEQYF.

The CDR3 region is CASSQNLLNTEAFF. Here the CDR3 DNA reads TGTGCCAGCAGCCAAAACCTACTGAACACTGAAGCTTTCTTT. V and J are TRBV3-1 (or the pseudogene TRBV3-2) and TRBJ1-1; no clear D. Trimming pared 2 bases from V and 0 bases from J, leaving 7 bases between. Germline CDR1 is LGHDT and CDR2 is YNNKEL (reference sequence). The CDR3 is 14 amino acids.

This sequence joins TRBV5-1 and TRBJ1-6; 8 positions agree with TRBD1. Germline CDR1 SGHRS, CDR2 YFSETQ. V was pared by 4 bases and J by 7 bases, with 10 bases of the junction left unmatched. The CDR3 totals 16 residues. The CDR3 reads CASSARPDRDNSPLHF. Written as DNA, the CDR3 is TGCGCCAGCAGCGCGAGGCCGGACAGGGACAATTCACCCCTCCACTTT.

The V call is TRBV19, the J call TRBJ1-1; TRBD1 matches 8 bases. V lost 5 bases, J lost 6 bases, and 2 bases stayed unmatched. The CDR3 totals 12 residues. Germline CDR1 and CDR2: LNHDA and SQIVND (reference sequence). CDR3 protein: CASSQGAAEAFF. CDR3 sequence (DNA): TGTGCCAGTAGTCAGGGGGCCGCTGAAGCTTTCTTT. Combining the CDR3 with reference TRBV19 and TRBJ1-1 gives the whole variable domain DGGITQSPKYLFRKEGQNVTLSCEQNLNHDAMYWYRQDPGQGLRLIYYSQIVNDFQKGDIAEGYSVSREKKESFPLTVTSAQKNPTAFYLCASSQGAAEAFFGQGTRLTVV.

This clone has ten or more counts. The genes are TRBV5-1 and TRBJ2-7; 12 bases agree with TRBD2. In germline, CDR1 is SGHRS, CDR2 YFSETQ. This CDR3 spans 14 amino acids. The trim removed 1 base at V and 6 bases at J, leaving 2 bases unmatched. In nucleotides, the CDR3 is TGCGCCAGCAGCTTGATACTAGCGGGGGGCGAGCAGTACTTC. Residues: CASSLILAGGEQYF.

This clone was picked up one time. This chain links TRBV18 with TRBJ2-7, with 8 bases identical to TRBD1. The CDR3 extends over 15 amino acids. The J segment lost 2 bases and the V segment lost 0 bases, leaving 3 bases of the junction unmatched. The germline V gene encodes CDR1 KGHSH and CDR2 LQKENI. CDR3 DNA: TGTGCCAGCTCACCACCTAGGACAGGGACCTACGAGCAGTACTTC. Amino acids: CASSPPRTGTYEQYF. The complete variable domain, with remaining parts taken from reference TRBV18 and TRBJ2-7, reads NAGVMQNPRHLVRRRGQEARLRCSPMKGHSHVYWYRQLPEEGLKFMVYLQKENIIDESGMPKERFSAEFPKEGPSILRIQQVVRGDSAAYFCASSPPRTGTYEQYFGPGTRLTVT.

The chain is built from TRBV5-8 and TRBJ2-1; TRBD1 agrees at 7 bases. The CDR3 length is 14 residues. Trimming took 4 bases from V and 5 from J; bases not matched to a gene: 6. Germline V gives CDR1 SGHTS, CDR2 YDEGEE. The CDR3, as DNA: TGTGCCAGCAGCCAAGGGACAGATCACAATGAGCAGTTCTTC. The encoded protein is CASSQGTDHNEQFF.

The chain recombines TRBV5-5 with TRBJ1-3, with TRBD1 matching 7 bases. J was trimmed by 0 bases and V by 6 bases; bases with no gene match: 3. Germline values: CDR1 SGHKS, CDR2 YYEKEE (reference sequence). This CDR3 spans 14 amino acids. CDR3 sequence reads: CASTDRVSGNTIYF. In DNA form, the CDR3 reads TGTGCCAGCACTGACAGGGTCTCTGGAAACACCATATATTTT.

The chain couples TRBV7-8 to TRBJ1-6, with a tentative D call TRBD1 (6 bases). The length of the CDR3 is 15 residues. Trimming took 0 bases from V and 8 from J, leaving 11 bases between them. Germline lookup yields CDR1 SGHVS and CDR2 FQNEAQ. The chain's CDR3 is CASSLAFAGDSPLHF. CDR3 bases: TGTGCCAGCAGCTTAGCGTTCGCAGGGGATTCACCCCTCCACTTT.

This chain links TRBV6-5 with TRBJ2-1, with TRBD1 matching 7 bases. The CDR3 consists of 15 residues. The V segment lost 5 bases and the J segment 4 bases; nucleotides outside the gene matches: 8. Germline V CDR1 and CDR2: MNHEY, SVGAGI. The CDR3 is CASSKDRSNYNEQFF. The CDR3 coding sequence is TGTGCCAGCAGTAAGGACAGGAGTAATTACAATGAGCAGTTCTTC.

The chain recombines TRBV5-6 with TRBJ2-5; D may be TRBD2 (6 bases). This CDR3 contains 14 residues. Germline V CDR1 and CDR2: SGHDT, YYEEEE. The ends were cut back, 0 bases at V and 4 bases at J, with 10 bases in the middle. DNA of the CDR3: TGTGCCAGCAGCTTGGGTCGGGGGTTAGAGACCCAGTACTTC. This sequence encodes CASSLGRGLETQYF.

This chain connects TRBV19 to TRBJ2-3; tentatively, D is TRBD2 (5 bases). Trimming cost V 5 bases and J 5 bases, with 8 bases left between them. CDR3 size: 12 residues. CDR1 is LNHDA and CDR2 is SQIVND in the germline V gene (reference sequence). Written as DNA, the CDR3 is TGTGCCAGTAGTGCCGGGATAGATACGCAGTATTTT. Encoded protein: CASSAGIDTQYF.

This clone appeared a few times. V and J are TRBV25-1 and TRBJ1-5; the D gene is possibly TRBD1 (5 bases). The CDR3 length is 15 residues. V was cut by 3 bases and J by 2 bases, with 11 bases left in between. The germline V gene encodes CDR1 MGHDK and CDR2 SYGVNS. CDR3 sequence: CASSEGRGGNQPQHF. The CDR3 DNA sequence: TGTGCCAGCAGTGAGGGGCGGGGTGGCAATCAGCCCCAGCATTTT.

This sequence joins TRBV11-1 and TRBJ1-1; 11 positions agree with TRBD1. The CDR3 loop spans 14 amino acids. V lost 5 bases to trimming and J lost 4 bases; unmatched junction nucleotides: 3. Germline assignment: CDR1 SGHAT and CDR2 FQDESV (reference sequence). This CDR3 is CASSGTGGPTEAFF. The CDR3 DNA is TGTGCCAGCAGCGGGACAGGGGGACCCACTGAAGCTTTCTTT.

The rearrangement joins TRBV19 to TRBJ2-5; perhaps TRBD1 as D (6 bases). Germline V CDR1 and CDR2: LNHDA, SQIVND (reference sequence). The CDR3 is 16 amino acids. The V end lost 3 bases, the J end lost 4 bases, and 18 bases lay between the germline ends. In DNA form, the CDR3 reads TGTGCCAGTAGTATTGGGGGCAGTGGTTCAGCAGAGACCCAGTACTTC. Translating it yields CASSIGGSGSAETQYF.

V and J are TRBV6-5 and TRBJ1-4; 9 bases map to TRBD1. The trim removed 6 bases at V and 8 bases at J, leaving 7 bases unmatched. Germline V gene sequence: CDR1 MNHEY, CDR2 SVGAGI. This CDR3 spans 14 amino acids. The CDR3 sequence is CASRPGQGSEKLFF. CDR3 coding DNA: TGTGCCAGCAGACCCGGACAGGGGTCCGAAAAACTGTTTTTT.

The V call is TRBV13, the J call TRBJ1-1; no clear D gene. The V end lost 3 bases, the J end lost 3 bases, and 8 bases lay between the germline ends. The length of the CDR3 is 13 residues. Germline V CDR1 and CDR2: PRHDT, FYEKMQ (reference sequence). The CDR3 loop reads CASSFTRDTEAFF. For the CDR3, the DNA is TGTGCCAGCAGCTTCACCCGGGACACTGAAGCTTTCTTT.